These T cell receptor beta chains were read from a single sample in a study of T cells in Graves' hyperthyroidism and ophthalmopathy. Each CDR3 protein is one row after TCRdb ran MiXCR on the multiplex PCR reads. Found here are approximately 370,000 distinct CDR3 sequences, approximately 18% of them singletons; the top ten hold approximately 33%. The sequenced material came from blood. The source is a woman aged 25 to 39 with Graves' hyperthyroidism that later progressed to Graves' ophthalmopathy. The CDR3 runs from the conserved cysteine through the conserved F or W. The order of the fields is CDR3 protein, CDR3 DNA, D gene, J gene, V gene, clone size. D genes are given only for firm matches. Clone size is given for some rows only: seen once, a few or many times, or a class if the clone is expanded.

CASSFAPARESPAGELFF,TGTGCCAGCAGTTTCGCGCCGGCGAGGGAGTCCCCAGCCGGGGAGCTGTTTTTT,NA,TRBJ2-2,TRBV28,many
CSAPTLAGGNEQFF,TGCAGTGCCCCTACGCTAGCGGGGGGCAATGAGCAGTTCTTC,TRBD2,TRBJ2-1,TRBV20-1,NA
CASSIRRASGGTGELFF,TGTGCCAGCAGCATCCGGAGGGCTAGCGGGGGGACCGGGGAGCTGTTTTTT,TRBD2,TRBJ2-2,TRBV13,NA
CSAHRGRDQPQHF,TGCAGTGCTCACAGGGGGCGTGATCAGCCCCAGCATTTT,TRBD1,TRBJ1-5,TRBV20-1,few
CASRRHSFARTASTDTQYF,TGTGCCAGTAGGCGACACAGTTTCGCTAGGACAGCGAGCACAGATACGCAGTATTTT,NA,TRBJ2-3,TRBV19,many
CAIRDPRYTDTQYF,TGTGCCATCAGGGATCCTCGATATACAGATACGCAGTATTTT,NA,TRBJ2-3,TRBV10-3,few
CSVGTSGRAFYEQYF,TGCAGCGTCGGGACTAGCGGGAGGGCCTTTTACGAGCAGTACTTC,TRBD2,TRBJ2-7,TRBV29-1,NA
CAIRSGTAASTDTQYF,TGTGCCATCAGGAGCGGGACAGCAGCTAGCACAGATACGCAGTATTTT,NA,TRBJ2-3,TRBV10-3,few
CASSELGLAKNIQYF,TGTGCCAGCAGTGAGCTTGGCCTAGCCAAAAACATTCAGTACTTC,NA,TRBJ2-4,TRBV2,many
CASITRGLRTEAFF,TGTGCCAGCATCACCAGGGGACTAAGGACTGAAGCTTTCTTT,NA,TRBJ1-1,TRBV27,NA
CASRISANYGYTF,TGTGCCAGCAGGATAAGCGCTAACTATGGCTACACCTTC,NA,TRBJ1-2,TRBV12-3/TRBV12-4,NA
CASSFGGGQATEAFF,TGTGCCAGCAGCTTTGGAGGGGGCCAGGCCACTGAAGCTTTCTTT,TRBD1,TRBJ1-1,TRBV13,many
CASSLSRGPTDTQYF,TGTGCCAGCAGTTTAAGCCGGGGACCCACAGATACGCAGTATTTT,NA,TRBJ2-3,TRBV28,NA
CAISESDRGLSYEQYF,TGTGCCATCAGTGAGTCGGACAGGGGGCTGTCCTACGAGCAGTACTTC,TRBD1,TRBJ2-7,TRBV10-3,NA
CASSLLDNYGYTF,TGTGCCAGCAGTTTATTAGATAACTATGGCTACACCTTC,NA,TRBJ1-2,TRBV12-3/TRBV12-4,NA
CASSSPAGGIETQYF,TGTGCCAGCAGCTCACCGGCGGGGGGGATTGAGACCCAGTACTTC,TRBD2,TRBJ2-5,TRBV9,many
CASSLVPGGVNEQFF,TGTGCCAGCAGCTTGGTTCCAGGGGGCGTAAATGAGCAGTTCTTC,TRBD1,TRBJ2-1,TRBV5-6,NA
CASSFVGYEQYF,TGTGCCAGCAGTTTCGTGGGGTACGAGCAGTACTTC,NA,TRBJ2-7,TRBV28,many
CASSLQTVYQETQYF,TGTGCCAGCAGCTTACAGACGGTGTACCAAGAGACCCAGTACTTC,NA,TRBJ2-5,TRBV7-9,many
CASSLLRGLNTEAFF,TGCGCCAGCAGCTTACTACGGGGCCTGAACACTGAAGCTTTCTTT,NA,TRBJ1-1,TRBV5-1,few
CAWTITGGRRDTQYF,TGTGCCTGGACTATAACGGGAGGACGTAGAGATACGCAGTATTTT,TRBD2,TRBJ2-3,TRBV30,NA
CASSPRPATGPSGANVLTF,TGTGCCAGCAGCCCAAGGCCGGCGACAGGCCCCTCTGGGGCCAACGTCCTGACTTTC,NA,TRBJ2-6,TRBV7-9,many
CASSRYLVLAGADTQYF,TGTGCCAGCAGCCGTTATTTGGTACTAGCGGGGGCAGATACGCAGTATTTT,TRBD2,TRBJ2-3,TRBV7-8,many
CAISESMRDRTYYGYTF,TGTGCCATCAGTGAGTCGATGCGGGACAGAACCTACTATGGCTACACCTTC,TRBD1,TRBJ1-2,TRBV10-3,many
CASSPPPFYRDRGGLGTEAFF,TGTGCCAGCTCACCACCGCCATTCTACCGGGACAGGGGGGGTTTAGGGACTGAAGCTTTCTTT,TRBD1,TRBJ1-1,TRBV18,NA
CAISESVRGRYGYTF,TGTGCCATCAGTGAGTCGGTTCGGGGTCGGTATGGCTACACCTTC,NA,TRBJ1-2,TRBV10-3,many
CASYRDRGPNEQFF,TGTGCCAGCTACCGGGACAGGGGGCCCAATGAGCAGTTCTTC,TRBD1,TRBJ2-1,TRBV3-1,many
CASSFWGPDEQFF,TGTGCCAGCAGTTTTTGGGGGCCAGATGAGCAGTTCTTC,NA,TRBJ2-1,TRBV27,NA
CATRGGLAGDTQYF,TGTGCCACCAGAGGGGGACTAGCGGGGGATACGCAGTATTTT,TRBD2,TRBJ2-3,TRBV24-1,few
CASSPLLGYYNEQFF,TGTGCCAGCAGCCCCCTACTAGGATACTACAATGAGCAGTTCTTC,NA,TRBJ2-1,TRBV5-5,few
CASSEYSGLAGGKEETQYF,TGTGCCAGCAGTGAATATTCAGGGCTAGCGGGAGGGAAAGAAGAGACCCAGTACTTC,TRBD2,TRBJ2-5,TRBV6-1,many
CASSLGQGQAGSYEQYF,TGTGCCAGCAGTTTGGGCCAGGGACAGGCAGGCTCCTACGAGCAGTACTTC,TRBD1,TRBJ2-7,TRBV28,many
CAVSGVSGNTIYF,TGTGCGGTCAGTGGGGTCTCTGGAAACACCATATATTTT,NA,TRBJ1-3,TRBV28,many
CASSSVAGARGGELFF,TGTGCCAGCAGTTCGGTAGCGGGGGCCCGGGGAGGGGAGCTGTTTTTT,TRBD2,TRBJ2-2,TRBV11-3,many
CATRETGDNTIYF,TGTGCCACCAGGGAGACAGGGGACAACACCATATATTTT,TRBD1,TRBJ1-3,TRBV24-1,NA
CAISTGGGYTQYF,TGTGCCATCAGCACCGGGGGGGGGTATACGCAGTATTTT,TRBD2,TRBJ2-3,TRBV10-3,once
CASSQAHAGGNSPLHF,TGTGCCAGCAGCCAAGCCCACGCGGGTGGCAATTCACCCCTCCACTTT,NA,TRBJ1-6,TRBV4-2,NA